These T cell receptor beta chains were read from a single sample in a study of blood T cell repertoires in COVID-19. The assay was immunoSEQ multiplex PCR, and TCRdb's table has in-frame clones only and misses some. The sample shows 13,000 or so clones, approximately 90% of them seen only once. The specimen sequenced was peripheral blood. The source of these receptors is a human donor in a cohort sampled during active COVID-19. The CDR3 runs from the conserved cysteine through the conserved F or W. The D gene is left open where the match is weak. Size values are once, few and many counts, or a class for expanded clones, and some rows have none.

clone size: NA; V gene: TRBV6-2/TRBV6-3; J gene: TRBJ1-1; D gene: NA; CDR3 protein: CASSYTTATEAFF; CDR3 DNA: TGTGCCAGCAGTTACACCACAGCCACTGAAGCTTTCTTT
clone size: NA; V gene: TRBV7-2; J gene: TRBJ1-1; D gene: NA; CDR3 protein: CASSLVEGNTEAFF; CDR3 DNA: TGTGCCAGCAGCTTAGTTGAGGGGAACACTGAAGCTTTCTTT
clone size: once; V gene: TRBV11-2; J gene: TRBJ2-7; D gene: TRBD2; CDR3 protein: CASSPPGPGLAGAAYEQYF; CDR3 DNA: TGTGCCAGCAGTCCACCCGGTCCGGGACTAGCGGGGGCCGCCTACGAGCAGTACTTC
clone size: NA; V gene: TRBV19; J gene: TRBJ1-2; D gene: NA; CDR3 protein: CASSPRGPSGYTF; CDR3 DNA: TGTGCCAGTAGTCCCCGCGGGCCCAGCGGCTACACCTTC
clone size: NA; V gene: TRBV18; J gene: TRBJ2-1; D gene: TRBD2; CDR3 protein: CASSPRSGGNEQFF; CDR3 DNA: TGTGCCAGCTCACCACGGTCGGGAGGCAATGAGCAGTTCTTC
clone size: NA; V gene: TRBV30; J gene: TRBJ2-1; D gene: TRBD2; CDR3 protein: CALLAGISHNEQFF; CDR3 DNA: TGTGCCTTGCTAGCGGGGATAAGCCACAATGAGCAGTTCTTC
clone size: once; V gene: TRBV7-8; J gene: TRBJ2-5; D gene: TRBD2; CDR3 protein: CASSYDPTSGVETQYF; CDR3 DNA: TGTGCCAGCAGCTATGACCCGACTAGCGGGGTAGAGACCCAGTACTTC
clone size: NA; V gene: TRBV5-1; J gene: TRBJ2-1; D gene: TRBD1; CDR3 protein: CASSKGQGSYNEQFF; CDR3 DNA: TGCGCCAGCAGCAAGGGACAGGGCTCCTACAATGAGCAGTTCTTC
clone size: NA; V gene: TRBV25-1; J gene: TRBJ1-2; D gene: NA; CDR3 protein: CASSGQAEGYTF; CDR3 DNA: TGTGCCAGCAGTGGACAGGCCGAAGGCTACACCTTC
clone size: once; V gene: TRBV30; J gene: TRBJ1-4; D gene: TRBD1; CDR3 protein: CAWSGGGLEKLFF; CDR3 DNA: TGTGCCTGGAGTGGAGGGGGCTTGGAAAAACTGTTTTTT
clone size: NA; V gene: TRBV19; J gene: TRBJ1-6; D gene: NA; CDR3 protein: CASTTGPRGGNSPLHF; CDR3 DNA: TGTGCCAGTACCACCGGGCCCCGCGGCGGGAATTCACCCCTCCACTTT
clone size: NA; V gene: TRBV19; J gene: TRBJ1-4; D gene: TRBD1; CDR3 protein: CASTTGQGSEKLFF; CDR3 DNA: TGTGCCAGTACTACGGGACAGGGAAGTGAAAAACTGTTTTTT
clone size: NA; V gene: TRBV7-9; J gene: TRBJ1-1; D gene: NA; CDR3 protein: CASSLGQMNTEAFF; CDR3 DNA: TGTGCCAGCAGCCTTGGACAGATGAACACTGAAGCTTTCTTT
clone size: NA; V gene: TRBV19; J gene: TRBJ1-2; D gene: NA; CDR3 protein: CASSIRQVPYGYTF; CDR3 DNA: TGTGCCAGTAGTATCAGACAGGTCCCCTATGGCTACACCTTC
clone size: NA; V gene: TRBV28; J gene: TRBJ2-1; D gene: TRBD1; CDR3 protein: CASSTVDRASSYNEQFF; CDR3 DNA: TGTGCCAGCAGCACCGTTGACAGGGCGAGCTCCTACAATGAGCAGTTCTTC
clone size: NA; V gene: TRBV7-9; J gene: TRBJ1-6; D gene: TRBD1; CDR3 protein: CASSPRGQGGSPLHF; CDR3 DNA: TGTGCCAGCAGCCCCCGGGGACAGGGAGGTTCACCCCTCCACTTT
clone size: NA; V gene: TRBV6-5; J gene: TRBJ2-5; D gene: NA; CDR3 protein: CASSRGGRGQETQYF; CDR3 DNA: TGTGCCAGCAGTCGAGGGGGAAGGGGACAAGAGACCCAGTACTTC
clone size: NA; V gene: TRBV9; J gene: TRBJ2-5; D gene: TRBD1; CDR3 protein: CASSTQKQGGKETQYF; CDR3 DNA: TGTGCCAGCAGCACTCAGAAACAGGGGGGAAAAGAGACCCAGTACTTC
clone size: NA; V gene: TRBV7-2; J gene: TRBJ2-2; D gene: NA; CDR3 protein: CASSLRLGGGELFF; CDR3 DNA: TGTGCCAGCAGCTTAAGGTTGGGGGGCGGGGAGCTGTTTTTT
clone size: NA; V gene: TRBV2; J gene: TRBJ1-3; D gene: NA; CDR3 protein: CASSEGRGKENTIYF; CDR3 DNA: TGTGCCAGCAGTGAGGGGAGGGGCAAGGAAAACACCATATATTTT
clone size: NA; V gene: TRBV4-3; J gene: TRBJ1-1; D gene: TRBD1; CDR3 protein: CASSQGVAGGNAEAFF; CDR3 DNA: TGCGCCAGCAGCCAAGGGGTCGCAGGGGGAAACGCTGAAGCTTTCTTT
clone size: NA; V gene: TRBV3-1/TRBV3-2; J gene: TRBJ1-5; D gene: NA; CDR3 protein: CASSQDEAPYGPQHF; CDR3 DNA: TGTGCCAGCAGCCAAGATGAGGCCCCGTATGGCCCCCAGCATTTT
clone size: NA; V gene: TRBV15; J gene: TRBJ2-3; D gene: NA; CDR3 protein: CATSRDRAQIDTQYF; CDR3 DNA: TGTGCCACCAGCAGAGACAGGGCCCAAATTGATACGCAGTATTTT